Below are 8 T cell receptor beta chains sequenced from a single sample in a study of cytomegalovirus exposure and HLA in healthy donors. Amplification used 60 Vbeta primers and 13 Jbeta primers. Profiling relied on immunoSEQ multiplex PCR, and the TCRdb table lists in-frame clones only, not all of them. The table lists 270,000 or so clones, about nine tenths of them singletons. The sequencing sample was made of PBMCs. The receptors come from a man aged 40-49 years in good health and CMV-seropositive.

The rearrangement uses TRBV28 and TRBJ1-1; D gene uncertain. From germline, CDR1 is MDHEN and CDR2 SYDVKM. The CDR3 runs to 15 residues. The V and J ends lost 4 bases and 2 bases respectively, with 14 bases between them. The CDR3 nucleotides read TGTGCCAGCAGTTCCACCCAAAACATTAACACTGAAGCTTTCTTT. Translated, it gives CASSSTQNINTEAFF.

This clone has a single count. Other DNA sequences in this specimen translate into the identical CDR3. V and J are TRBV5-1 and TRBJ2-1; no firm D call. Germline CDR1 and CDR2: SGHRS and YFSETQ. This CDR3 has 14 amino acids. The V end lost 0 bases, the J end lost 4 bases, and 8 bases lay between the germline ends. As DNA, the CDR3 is TGCGCCAGCAGCTTGGGCCAGGTGTACAATGAGCAGTTCTTC. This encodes CASSLGQVYNEQFF.

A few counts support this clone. The CDR3 loop is CASSPSGMSYNEQFF. CDR3 nucleotides: TGTGCCAGCAGCCCCTCCGGGATGTCCTACAATGAGCAGTTCTTC. V and J are TRBV5-4 and TRBJ2-1, with D perhaps matching TRBD2 (5 bases). Germline V gene lookup returns CDR1 SGHNT and CDR2 YYREEE (reference sequence). With 4 bases removed from V and 1 base from J, the gap between germline ends came to 12 bases. The CDR3 extends over 15 amino acids.

The CDR3: CASSLGGAGQPQHF. CDR3 in DNA: TGTGCCAGCAGCTTAGGGGGGGCCGGTCAGCCCCAGCATTTT. This chain joins TRBV7-3 and TRBJ1-5, with a weak D call TRBD1 (6 bases). This CDR3 contains 14 residues. Trimming took off 2 bases at V and 6 bases at J, with 11 bases between the two ends. The germline gives CDR1 SGHTA, CDR2 FQGTGA.

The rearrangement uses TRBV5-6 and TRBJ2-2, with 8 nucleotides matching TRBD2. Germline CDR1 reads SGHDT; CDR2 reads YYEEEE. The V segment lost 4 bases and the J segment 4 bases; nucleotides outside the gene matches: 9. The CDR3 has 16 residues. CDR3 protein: CASSPVGLGGTGELFF. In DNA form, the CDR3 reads TGTGCCAGCAGCCCCGTGGGACTAGGGGGCACCGGGGAGCTGTTTTTT.

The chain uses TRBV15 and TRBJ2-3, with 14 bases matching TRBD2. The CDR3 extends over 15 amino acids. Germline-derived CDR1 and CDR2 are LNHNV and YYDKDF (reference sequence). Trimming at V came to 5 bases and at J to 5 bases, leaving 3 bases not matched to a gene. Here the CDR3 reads CATSVGLAGGDTQYF. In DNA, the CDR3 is TGTGCCACCAGCGTCGGACTAGCGGGAGGAGATACGCAGTATTTT.

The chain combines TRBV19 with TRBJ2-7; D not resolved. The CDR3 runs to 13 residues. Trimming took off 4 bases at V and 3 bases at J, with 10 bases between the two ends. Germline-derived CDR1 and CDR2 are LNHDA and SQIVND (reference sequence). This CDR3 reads CASSTSLLYEQYF. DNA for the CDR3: TGTGCCAGTAGTACCTCCCTTCTCTACGAGCAGTACTTC. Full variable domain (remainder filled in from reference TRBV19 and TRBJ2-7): DGGITQSPKYLFRKEGQNVTLSCEQNLNHDAMYWYRQDPGQGLRLIYYSQIVNDFQKGDIAEGYSVSREKKESFPLTVTSAQKNPTAFYLCASSTSLLYEQYFGPGTRLTVT.

In DNA, the CDR3 is TGTGCCAGCACGCGGCAGAATCAGCCCCAGCATTTT. It encodes CASTRQNQPQHF. The chain has TRBV6-1 and TRBJ1-5; unclear D gene. The CDR3 runs 12 residues. Per the germline V gene, CDR1 is MNHNS and CDR2 is SASEGT. Trimming left V 7 bases short and J 4 bases short, with 8 bases between.